This TCR beta chain derives from a study of cytomegalovirus exposure and HLA in healthy donors. Whole-study context: The approximately 120 validation repertoires, a later analysis reported, used the same platform as the 550 to 800 first-cohort repertoires. Study results and limitations: Specificity of three CMV-associated chains for CMV antigens was verified in vitro. Most TCR sequences were seen very rarely across donors, but some public TCRs occurred in many.

TCRdb keeps only in-frame clones here, not all; method: immunoSEQ multiplex PCR. The repertoire holds 100,000 to 150,000 clones, about 94% seen once, with 1% to 1.5% in the top ten. For this clone: Its antigen is unidentified.

There are 13 residues in the CDR3. Germline CDR1 and CDR2: MDHEN and SYDVKM. J gave up 8 bases and V 7 bases, and 8 bases lay outside the gene matches. This sequence joins TRBV28 and TRBJ1-5; 7 bases are shared with TRBD1. The receptor comes from a woman aged 18 to 35 in good health and CMV-seronegative. The sequenced material came from PBMCs. CDR3 residues: CASTQGVWKPQHF. CDR3 DNA sequence: TGTGCCAGCACCCAGGGGGTTTGGAAGCCCCAGCATTTT. Supplemented by reference TRBV28 and TRBJ1-5, the full variable domain reads DVKVTQSSRYLVKRTGEKVFLECVQDMDHENMFWYRQDPGLGLRLIYFSYDVKMKEKGDIPEGYSVSREKKERFSLILESASTNQTSMYLCASTQGVWKPQHFGDGTRLSIL.